What follows are 7 T cell receptor delta chains derived from one specimen sequenced in a study of gamma-delta T cells after stem cell transplantation. TCRdb reprocessed the RT-PCR reads using CATT. The sample has more than 4,500 delta-chain clones, roughly 2% seen once. The sequenced sample was gamma-delta T cells. The receptor set was obtained from a human donor. It is not recorded whose cells these are; they may come from a transplant donor.

Note on this clone: With only one base between it and a far larger clone, this is likely a read error. CDR3 residues: CACATVGLYTDKLIF. The CDR3 region has the DNA TGTGCCTGTGCCACCGTGGGATTGTACACCGATAAACTCATCTTT. This sequence joins TRDV2 and TRDJ1, with a possible D match to TRDD3 (5 bases). The CDR3 spans 15 residues. Germline lookup yields CDR1 GEAIGNYY and CDR2 EKD.

This clone turned up a few times. The chain employs TRDV2 and TRDJ1; 12 nucleotides align to TRDD3. Germline loops: CDR1 GEAIGNYY, CDR2 EKD. The CDR3 loop spans 17 amino acids. V was pared by 3 bases and J by 1 base, with 8 bases of the junction left unmatched. The CDR3 DNA sequence: TGTGCCTGTGACGCTGTACTGGGGGATACCCCCACCGATAAACTCATCTTT. Its protein is CACDAVLGDTPTDKLIF.

This clone was seen a few times. This DNA's translation and the protein TCRdb lists, from a much larger clone, do not match at residue 10, likely due to a read error; the protein shown is translated from the DNA. The V gene is TRDV2, the J gene TRDJ3; 7 bases fit TRDD3. V was clipped by 2 bases and J by 0 bases; unmatched bases: 9. The CDR3 has 19 amino acids. Per the germline V gene, CDR1 is GEAIGNYY and CDR2 is EKD. The CDR3 nucleotides read TGTGCCTGTGACAGTTGGGGGAATACAGCCTCCTGGGACACCCGACAGATGTTTTTC. Protein sequence: CACDSWGNTASWDTRQMFF.

This clone was seen only a few times. V usage is TRDV2 and J usage is TRDJ3; TRDD3 agrees at 13 bases. The CDR3 loop spans 22 amino acids. Germline V gives CDR1 GEAIGNYY, CDR2 EKD. With 2 bases clipped from V and 0 bases from J, the junction kept 12 bases outside the gene matches. The CDR3 DNA sequence: TGTGCCTGTGACAATCTACTGGGGGATACGCAGACCAGCTCCTGGGACACCCGACAGATGTTTTTC. This gives the protein CACDNLLGDTQTSSWDTRQMFF.

With respect to this clone: Given a far larger clone just one base away, this is likely a sequencing read error. Different DNA sequences within this sample yield the same CDR3. This chain uses TRDV2 with TRDJ1; 11 nucleotides match TRDD3. The CDR3 length is 18 residues. CDR1 is GEAIGNYY and CDR2 is EKD in the germline V gene. The chain's CDR3 is CACDAIMGDTQHTDKLIF. The CDR3 region has the DNA TGTGCCTGTGACGCAATAATGGGGGATACGCAACACACCGACAAACTCATCTTT.

The chain recombines TRDV2 with TRDJ1; TRDD3 aligns across 9 bases. The CDR3 covers 17 residues. V was pared by 1 base and J by 4 bases, with 12 bases of the junction left unmatched. The V gene's germline CDR1 is GEAIGNYY and CDR2 EKD. CDR3 protein: CACDTVSSGGSLDKLIF. CDR3 DNA sequence: TGTGCCTGTGACACGGTATCCTCTGGGGGATCCCTCGATAAACTCATCTTT.

This clone is classed as medium-sized. Other DNA sequences within the sample encode an identical CDR3. CDR3 nucleotide sequence: TGTGCCTGTGACACCTTACTGGGGGATACAGACCCTGCTTTGACAGCACAACTCTTCTTT. It is translated as CACDTLLGDTDPALTAQLFF. The chain carries TRDV2 and TRDJ2; 12 positions agree with TRDD3. V was pared by 0 bases and J by 0 bases, with 10 bases of the junction left unmatched. The CDR3 runs to 20 residues. Germline lookup yields CDR1 GEAIGNYY and CDR2 EKD.